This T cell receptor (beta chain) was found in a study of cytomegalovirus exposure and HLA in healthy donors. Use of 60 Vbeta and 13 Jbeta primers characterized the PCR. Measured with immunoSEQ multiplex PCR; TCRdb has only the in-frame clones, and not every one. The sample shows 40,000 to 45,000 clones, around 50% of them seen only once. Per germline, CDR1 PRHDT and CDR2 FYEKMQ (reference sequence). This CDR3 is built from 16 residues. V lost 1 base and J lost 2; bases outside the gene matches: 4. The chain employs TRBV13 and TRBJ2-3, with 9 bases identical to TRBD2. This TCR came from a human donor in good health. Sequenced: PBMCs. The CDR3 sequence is CASSLELAGYTDTQYF. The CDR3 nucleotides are TGTGCCAGCAGCTTAGAGCTAGCGGGATACACAGATACGCAGTATTTT.